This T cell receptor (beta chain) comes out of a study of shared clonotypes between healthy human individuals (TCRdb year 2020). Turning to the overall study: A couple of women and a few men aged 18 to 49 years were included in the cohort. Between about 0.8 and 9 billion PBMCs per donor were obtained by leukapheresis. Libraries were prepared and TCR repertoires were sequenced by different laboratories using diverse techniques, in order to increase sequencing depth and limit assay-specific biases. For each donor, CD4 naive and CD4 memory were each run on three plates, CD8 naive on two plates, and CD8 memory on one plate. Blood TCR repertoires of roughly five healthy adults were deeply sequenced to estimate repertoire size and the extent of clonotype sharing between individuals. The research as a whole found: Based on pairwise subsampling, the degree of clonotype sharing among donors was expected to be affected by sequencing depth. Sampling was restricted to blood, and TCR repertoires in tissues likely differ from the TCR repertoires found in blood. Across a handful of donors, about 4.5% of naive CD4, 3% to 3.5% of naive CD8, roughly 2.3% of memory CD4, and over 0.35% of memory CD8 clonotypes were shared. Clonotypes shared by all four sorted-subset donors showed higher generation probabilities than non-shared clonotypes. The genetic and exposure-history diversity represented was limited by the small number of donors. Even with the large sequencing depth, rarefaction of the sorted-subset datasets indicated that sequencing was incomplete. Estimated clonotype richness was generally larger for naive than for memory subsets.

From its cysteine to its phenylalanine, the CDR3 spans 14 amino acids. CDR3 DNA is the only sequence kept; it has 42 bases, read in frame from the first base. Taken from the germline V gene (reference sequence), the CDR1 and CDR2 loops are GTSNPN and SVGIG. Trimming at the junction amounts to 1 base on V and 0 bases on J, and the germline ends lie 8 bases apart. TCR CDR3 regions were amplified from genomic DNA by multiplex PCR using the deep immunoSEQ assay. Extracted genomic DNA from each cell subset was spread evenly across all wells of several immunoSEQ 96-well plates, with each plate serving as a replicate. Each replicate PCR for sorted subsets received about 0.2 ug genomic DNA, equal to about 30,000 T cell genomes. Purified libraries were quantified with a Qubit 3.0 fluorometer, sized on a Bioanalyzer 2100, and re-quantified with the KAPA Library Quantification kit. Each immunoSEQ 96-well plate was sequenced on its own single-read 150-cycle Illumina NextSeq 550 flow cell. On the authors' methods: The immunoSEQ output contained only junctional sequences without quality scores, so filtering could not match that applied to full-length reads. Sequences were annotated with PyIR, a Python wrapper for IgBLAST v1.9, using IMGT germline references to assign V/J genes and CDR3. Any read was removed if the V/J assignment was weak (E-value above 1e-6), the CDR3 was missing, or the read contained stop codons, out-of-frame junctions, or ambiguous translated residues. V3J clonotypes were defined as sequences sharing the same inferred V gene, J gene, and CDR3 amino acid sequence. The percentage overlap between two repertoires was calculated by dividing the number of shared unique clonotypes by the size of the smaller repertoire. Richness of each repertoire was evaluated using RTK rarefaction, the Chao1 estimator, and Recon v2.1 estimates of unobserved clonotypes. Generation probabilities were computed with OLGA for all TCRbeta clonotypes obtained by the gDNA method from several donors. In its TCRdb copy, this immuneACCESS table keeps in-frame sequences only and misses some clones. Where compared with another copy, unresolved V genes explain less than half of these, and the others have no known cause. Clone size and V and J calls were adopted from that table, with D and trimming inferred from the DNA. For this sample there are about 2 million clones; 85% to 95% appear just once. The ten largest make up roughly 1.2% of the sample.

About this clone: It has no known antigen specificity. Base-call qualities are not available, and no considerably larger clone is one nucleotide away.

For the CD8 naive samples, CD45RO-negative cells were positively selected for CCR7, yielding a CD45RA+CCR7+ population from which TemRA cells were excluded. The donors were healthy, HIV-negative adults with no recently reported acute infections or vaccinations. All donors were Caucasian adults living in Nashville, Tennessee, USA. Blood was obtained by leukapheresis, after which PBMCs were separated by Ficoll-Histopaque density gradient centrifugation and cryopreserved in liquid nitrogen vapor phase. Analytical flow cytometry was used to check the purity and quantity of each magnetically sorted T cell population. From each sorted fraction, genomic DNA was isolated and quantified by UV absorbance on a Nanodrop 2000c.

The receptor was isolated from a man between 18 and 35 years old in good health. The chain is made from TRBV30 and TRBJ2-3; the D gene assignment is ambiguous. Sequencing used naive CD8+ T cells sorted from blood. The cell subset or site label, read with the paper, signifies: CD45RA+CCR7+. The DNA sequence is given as TGTGCCTGGAGTGGCGGAGATAGCACAGATACGCAGTATTTT. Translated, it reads CAWSGGDSTDTQYF.